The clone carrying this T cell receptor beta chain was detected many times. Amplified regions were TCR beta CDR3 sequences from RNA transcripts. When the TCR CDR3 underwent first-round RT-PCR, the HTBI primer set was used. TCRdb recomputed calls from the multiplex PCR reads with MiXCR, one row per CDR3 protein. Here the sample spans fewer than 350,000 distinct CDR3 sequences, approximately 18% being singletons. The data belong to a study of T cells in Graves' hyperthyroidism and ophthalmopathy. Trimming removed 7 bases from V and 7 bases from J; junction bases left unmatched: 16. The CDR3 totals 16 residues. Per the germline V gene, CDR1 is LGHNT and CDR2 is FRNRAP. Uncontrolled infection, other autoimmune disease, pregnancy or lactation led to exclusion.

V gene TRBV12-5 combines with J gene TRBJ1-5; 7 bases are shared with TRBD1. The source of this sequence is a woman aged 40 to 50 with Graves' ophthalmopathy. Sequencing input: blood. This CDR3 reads CASVLTAGGPHQPQHF. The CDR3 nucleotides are TGTGCTAGTGTGCTCACGGCAGGGGGACCCCACCAGCCCCAGCATTTT.